This passage covers 8 T cell receptor beta chains from one sample sequenced in a study of monozygotic twins with inflammatory bowel disease. Using the 5' RACE reads, TCRdb records one entry per CDR3 protein without DNA. The sample includes some 450,000 distinct CDR3 sequences. Sequences were obtained from blood. Source of these receptors: a human donor with ulcerative colitis or Crohn's disease, or a healthy co-twin of an affected twin (not recorded which).

The chain uses TRBV11-2 and TRBJ1-2; absent DNA, TCRdb's TRBD1 call cannot be checked. CDR3 length: 15 residues. The germline V gene encodes CDR1 SGHAT and CDR2 FQNNGV. CDR3 sequence: CASSPLGSRTGGYTF.

V usage is TRBV29-1 and J usage is TRBJ2-7; the TRBD1 assignment by TCRdb is unverifiable without DNA. This CDR3 has 13 residues. CDR1 is SQVTM, CDR2 ANQGSEA, per germline. This CDR3 is CSVERDRGVEQYF.

This sequence joins TRBV25-1 and TRBJ2-1; TCRdb designates TRBD2, a call that cannot be tested without DNA. The CDR3 has 15 residues. Germline lookup yields CDR1 MGHDK and CDR2 SYGVNS. CDR3 sequence reads: CAGRGLNNAGNEQFF.

CDR3 residues: CASSQEGVGWPEAFF. The chain links TRBV3-1 to TRBJ1-1; TCRdb gives TRBD1 as the D gene, but with no DNA this cannot be confirmed. The CDR3 has 15 amino acids. CDR1 LGHDT and CDR2 YNNKEL come from the germline V gene (reference sequence).

The V and J genes are TRBV11-2 and TRBJ1-3; TCRdb proposes TRBD1, but this gene call is untestable without DNA. Germline CDR1 SGHAT, CDR2 FQNNGV. The CDR3 is made up of 18 amino acids. This CDR3 reads CASSLGPWGAPAGNTIYF.

The chain carries TRBV7-2 and TRBJ2-5; with no DNA, the TCRdb D assignment of TRBD1 cannot be verified. Germline V gene lookup returns CDR1 SGHTA and CDR2 FQGNSA. The CDR3 is made up of 14 amino acids. CDR3 sequence: CASSVRGAGETQYF.

CDR3 region: CASSQDGPYGYTF. The V gene is TRBV5-1, the J gene TRBJ1-2. The CDR3 covers 13 residues. In germline, CDR1 is SGHRS, CDR2 YFSETQ. Full variable domain (missing parts from reference TRBV5-1 and TRBJ1-2): KAGVTQTPRYLIKTRGQQVTLSCSPISGHRSVSWYQQTPGQGLQFLFEYFSETQRNKGNFPGRFSGRQFSNSRSEMNVSTLELGDSALYLCASSQDGPYGYTFGSGTRLTVV.

The chain has TRBV6-1 and TRBJ1-2. CDR3 length equals 14 residues. The germline gives CDR1 MNHNS, CDR2 SASEGT. The CDR3 region is CASTADRRLGGYTF.